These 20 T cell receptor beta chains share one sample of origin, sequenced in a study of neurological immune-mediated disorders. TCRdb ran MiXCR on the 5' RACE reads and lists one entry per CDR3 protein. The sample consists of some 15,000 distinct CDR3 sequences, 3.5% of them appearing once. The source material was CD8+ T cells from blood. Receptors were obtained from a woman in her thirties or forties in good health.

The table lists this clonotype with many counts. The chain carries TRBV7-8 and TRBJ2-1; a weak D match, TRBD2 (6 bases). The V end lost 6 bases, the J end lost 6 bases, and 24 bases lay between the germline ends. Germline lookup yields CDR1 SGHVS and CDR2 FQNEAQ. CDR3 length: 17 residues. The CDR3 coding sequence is TGTGCCAGCAGACATCCTCCGGGACTCACACCCAGCAATGAGCAGTTCTTC. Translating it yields CASRHPPGLTPSNEQFF.

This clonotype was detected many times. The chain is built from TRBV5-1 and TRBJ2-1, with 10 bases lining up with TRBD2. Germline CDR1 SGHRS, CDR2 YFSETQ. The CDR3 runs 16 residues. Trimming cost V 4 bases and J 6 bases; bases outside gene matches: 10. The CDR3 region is CASSPEASGSPNEQFF. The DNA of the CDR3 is TGCGCCAGCAGCCCGGAGGCTAGCGGGAGCCCCAATGAGCAGTTCTTC.

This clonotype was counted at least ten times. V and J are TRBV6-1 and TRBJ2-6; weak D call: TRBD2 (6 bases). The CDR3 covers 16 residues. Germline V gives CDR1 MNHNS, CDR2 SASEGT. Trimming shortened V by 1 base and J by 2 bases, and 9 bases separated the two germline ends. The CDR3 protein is CASSEGGGTGANVLTF. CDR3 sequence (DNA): TGTGCCAGCAGTGAAGGAGGAGGGACTGGGGCCAACGTCCTGACTTTC.

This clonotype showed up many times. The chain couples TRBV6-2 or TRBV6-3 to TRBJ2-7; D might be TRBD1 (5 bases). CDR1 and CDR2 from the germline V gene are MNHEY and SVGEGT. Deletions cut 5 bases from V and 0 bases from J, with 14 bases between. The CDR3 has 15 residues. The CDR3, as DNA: TGTGCCAGCAGTAAGGACCAGGGTGCCTCCTACGAGCAGTACTTC. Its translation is CASSKDQGASYEQYF.

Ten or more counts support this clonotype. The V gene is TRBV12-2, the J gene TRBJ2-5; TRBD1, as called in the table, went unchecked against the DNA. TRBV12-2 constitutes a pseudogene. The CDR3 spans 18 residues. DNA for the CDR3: TGTGCAAGTCGCTTAGCTACCCCCGGGACAGGGGGGGAAGAGACCCAGTACTTC. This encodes CASRLATPGTGGEETQYF.

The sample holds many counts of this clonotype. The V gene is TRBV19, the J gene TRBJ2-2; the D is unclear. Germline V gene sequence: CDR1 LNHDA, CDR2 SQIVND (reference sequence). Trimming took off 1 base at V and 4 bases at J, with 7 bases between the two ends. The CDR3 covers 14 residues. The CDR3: CASSIVAGTGELFF. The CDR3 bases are TGTGCCAGTAGTATAGTCGCAGGCACCGGGGAGCTGTTTTTT.

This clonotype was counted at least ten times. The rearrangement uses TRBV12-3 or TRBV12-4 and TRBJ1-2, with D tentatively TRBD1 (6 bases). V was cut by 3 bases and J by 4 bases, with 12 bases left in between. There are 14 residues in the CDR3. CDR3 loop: CASSFTDRFYGYTF. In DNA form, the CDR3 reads TGTGCCAGCAGTTTTACGGACAGATTCTATGGCTACACCTTC.

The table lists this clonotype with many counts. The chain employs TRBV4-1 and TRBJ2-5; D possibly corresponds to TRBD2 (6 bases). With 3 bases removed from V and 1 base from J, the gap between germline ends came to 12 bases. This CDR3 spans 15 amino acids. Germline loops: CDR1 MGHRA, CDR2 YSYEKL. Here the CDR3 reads CASSHEQRVQETQYF. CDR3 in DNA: TGCGCCAGCAGCCATGAGCAGCGGGTCCAAGAGACCCAGTACTTC.

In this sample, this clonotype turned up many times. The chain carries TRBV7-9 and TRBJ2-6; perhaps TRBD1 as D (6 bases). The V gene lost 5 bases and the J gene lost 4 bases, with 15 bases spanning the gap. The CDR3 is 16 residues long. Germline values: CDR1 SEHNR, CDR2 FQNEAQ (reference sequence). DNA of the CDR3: TGTGCCAGCAGCCTAATAACAGGGTCAGGGGCCAACGTCCTGACTTTC. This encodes CASSLITGSGANVLTF.

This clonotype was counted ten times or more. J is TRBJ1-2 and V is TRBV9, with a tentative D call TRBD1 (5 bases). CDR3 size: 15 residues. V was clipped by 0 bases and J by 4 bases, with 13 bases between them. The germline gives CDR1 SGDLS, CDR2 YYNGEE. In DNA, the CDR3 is TGTGCCAGCAGCGTAGGTGGGGCAGACCTCTATGGCTACACCTTC. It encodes CASSVGGADLYGYTF.

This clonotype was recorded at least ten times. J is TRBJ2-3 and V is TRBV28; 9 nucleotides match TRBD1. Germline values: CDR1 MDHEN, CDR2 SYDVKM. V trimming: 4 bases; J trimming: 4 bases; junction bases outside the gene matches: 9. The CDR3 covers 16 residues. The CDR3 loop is CASSSQQGALPDTQYF. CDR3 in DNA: TGTGCCAGCAGTTCACAACAGGGGGCGCTTCCAGATACGCAGTATTTT.

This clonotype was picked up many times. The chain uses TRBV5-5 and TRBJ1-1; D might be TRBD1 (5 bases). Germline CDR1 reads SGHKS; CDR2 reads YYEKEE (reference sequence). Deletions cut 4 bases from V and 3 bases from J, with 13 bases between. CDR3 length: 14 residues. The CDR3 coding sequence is TGTGCCAGCAGCAAGAGGGGTGGGGACACTGAAGCTTTCTTT. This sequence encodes CASSKRGGDTEAFF.

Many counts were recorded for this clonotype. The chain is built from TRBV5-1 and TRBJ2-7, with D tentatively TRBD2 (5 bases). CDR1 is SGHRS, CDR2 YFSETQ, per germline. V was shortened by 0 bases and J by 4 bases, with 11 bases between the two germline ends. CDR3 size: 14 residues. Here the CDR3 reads CASSLGGITYEQYF. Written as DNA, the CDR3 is TGCGCCAGCAGCTTGGGAGGGATCACGTACGAGCAGTACTTC.

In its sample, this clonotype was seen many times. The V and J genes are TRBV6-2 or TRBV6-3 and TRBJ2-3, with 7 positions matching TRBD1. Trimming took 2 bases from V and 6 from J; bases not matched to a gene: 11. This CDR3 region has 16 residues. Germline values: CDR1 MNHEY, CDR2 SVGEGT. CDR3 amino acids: CASSYPTGKGTDTQYF. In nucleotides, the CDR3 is TGTGCCAGCAGTTACCCGACAGGGAAAGGAACGGATACGCAGTATTTT.

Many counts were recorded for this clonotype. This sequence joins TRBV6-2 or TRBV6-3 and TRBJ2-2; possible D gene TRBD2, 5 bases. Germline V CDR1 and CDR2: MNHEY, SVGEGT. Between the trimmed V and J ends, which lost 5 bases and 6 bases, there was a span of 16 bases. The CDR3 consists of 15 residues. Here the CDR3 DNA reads TGTGCCAGCAGTGCCGCAGGCGGGTGGGCCGGGGAGCTGTTTTTT. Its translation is CASSAAGGWAGELFF.

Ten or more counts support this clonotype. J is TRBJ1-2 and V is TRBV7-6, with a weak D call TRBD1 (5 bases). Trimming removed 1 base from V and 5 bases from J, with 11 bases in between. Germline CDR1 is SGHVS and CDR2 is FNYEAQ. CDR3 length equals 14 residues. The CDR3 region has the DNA TGTGCCAGCAGCTTAGGAGGCCGGGGGTATGGCTACACCTTC. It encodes CASSLGGRGYGYTF.

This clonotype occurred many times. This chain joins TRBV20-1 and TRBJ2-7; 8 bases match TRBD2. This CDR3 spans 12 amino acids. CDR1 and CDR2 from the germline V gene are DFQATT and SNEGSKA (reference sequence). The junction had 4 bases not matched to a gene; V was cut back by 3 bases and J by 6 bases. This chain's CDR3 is CSARTSDVEQYF. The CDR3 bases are TGCAGTGCTAGGACTAGCGATGTCGAGCAGTACTTC.

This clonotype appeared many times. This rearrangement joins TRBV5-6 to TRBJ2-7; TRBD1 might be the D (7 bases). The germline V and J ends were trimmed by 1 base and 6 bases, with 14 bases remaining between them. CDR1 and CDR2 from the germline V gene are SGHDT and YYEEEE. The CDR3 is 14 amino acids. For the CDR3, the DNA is TGTGCCAGCAGCTTGTTCAGGGGGGTCTCCGAGCAGTACTTC. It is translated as CASSLFRGVSEQYF.

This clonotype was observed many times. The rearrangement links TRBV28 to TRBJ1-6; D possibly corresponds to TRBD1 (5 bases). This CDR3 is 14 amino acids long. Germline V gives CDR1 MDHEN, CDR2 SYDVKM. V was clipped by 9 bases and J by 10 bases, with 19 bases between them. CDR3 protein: CASSVGGGESPLHF. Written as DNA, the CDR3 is TGTGCCAGTTCCGTGGGGGGGGGGGAATCACCCCTCCACTTT.

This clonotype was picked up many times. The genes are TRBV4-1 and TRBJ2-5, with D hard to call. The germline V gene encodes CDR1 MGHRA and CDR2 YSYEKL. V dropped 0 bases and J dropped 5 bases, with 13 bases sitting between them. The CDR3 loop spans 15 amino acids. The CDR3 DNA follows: TGCGCCAGCAGCCAAGATAGCTATCCGGAGGAGACCCAGTACTTC. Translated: CASSQDSYPEETQYF.